The clone carrying this T cell receptor beta chain has ten or more counts. Synthesis of cDNA was carried out by template-switch 5'RACE. The reaction used 10-nucleotide random UMIs. From 15-18 subjects, every sequencing run obtained over 190 million TCR-beta sequences. TCRdb fed the 5' RACE reads into MiXCR, producing one record per CDR3 protein. The sample has under 35,000 distinct CDR3 sequences, about an eighth seen once. The sample is drawn from a study of neurological immune-mediated disorders. The sample's time point: technical triplicate 2. The sorted libraries were made from about a million CD4+ or CD8+ T cells. The CDR3 has 14 amino acids. After removal of 5 bases from V and 3 bases from J, the junction contained 4 bases not matched to a gene. Germline values: CDR1 SGHTA, CDR2 FQGNSA.

The sample consisted of CD4+ T cells from blood. The receptor's source is a female donor with HTLV-1-associated myelopathy (HAM/TSP). This chain uses TRBV7-2 with TRBJ2-7; 10 bases line up with TRBD1. CDR3 nucleotide sequence: TGTGCCAGCAGCCCAGGGACAGGGGACTACGAGCAGTACTTC. It specifies CASSPGTGDYEQYF. The full variable domain, its missing parts supplied by reference TRBV7-2 and TRBJ2-7, is GAGVSQSPSNKVTEKGKDVELRCDPISGHTALYWYRQSLGQGLEFLIYFQGNSAPDKSGLPSDRFSAERTGGSVSTLTIQRTQQEDSAVYLCASSPGTGDYEQYFGPGTRLTVT.